Detailed here is one T cell receptor (beta chain). This clonotype was recorded a few times. Its antigen target is currently unknown. Base qualities are not recorded, but no much larger clone differs from it by a single base. The donors were some 39 Caucasian individuals from Russia, aged roughly 6 to 90 years, who were systemically healthy. Each donor gave 8.5 to 10 milliliters of peripheral blood, collected into EDTA-treated Vacutainer tubes. Ficoll-Paque density-gradient centrifugation was used to isolate PBMCs, with at least 7 million obtained per sample. Trizol reagent was used to extract total RNA from PBMCs, with at least 6 micrograms per sample. For every donor, an aliquot of PBMCs went through flow cytometry to measure the percentages of naive CD45RAhigh/CD27high T cells. The data stem from a study of blood T cells in healthy people across ages (dated by TCRdb to the mid-2010s). Background for the entire study: In model experiments, roughly one uniquely barcoded TCR beta cDNA molecule per two T cells was captured by template switching. The study measured age-related changes in TCR beta repertoire diversity using deep sequencing normalized with unique cDNA molecular identifiers. The donors were split into four age groups: young (average 16 years), middle-aged (more than 35), aged (over 55) and long-lived (over 75). To avoid experimental bias, donors of different ages were randomly spread across the sequencing lanes. For two donors (one aged 18 to 30 and one aged 80 or older), the study analyzed two additional independent replicas of 1 million unique cDNA reads from the same blood draw. Broad study findings and their caveats: Estimates of total diversity based on one million sequenced T cells were considered lower bounds and underestimates. Compared with the aged group, the long-lived group had more naive CD4+ T cells, fewer expanded clones and increased TCR diversity, suggesting age selection. The percentage of naive T cells measured by flow cytometry correlated strongly with observed TCR beta diversity. As age increased, observed TCR beta diversity per million T cells dropped in a roughly linear way, and a significant reduction was already evident by age approximately 40. Because profiling used bulk unsorted PBMCs, naive and antigen-experienced compartments could not be compared conclusively. Donor CMV infection status was unknown, potentially confounding age-related changes in expanded clonotypes.

Libraries were built with 5' RACE. These reads were obtained on an Illumina HiSeq 2500. A second PCR of roughly 6 to 12 cycles was performed with a sample-barcoded 5' primer and a J-beta primer mix. A unique molecular identifier was introduced onto each TCR beta cDNA molecule by a template-switch 5' adaptor carrying 12 random nucleotides. Each sample yielded at least 3 million CDR3-containing paired-end reads. First-strand cDNA was synthesized from all RNA with the Mint cDNA synthesis kit, primed by a TRBC-specific oligonucleotide. Following uracil-DNA glycosylase treatment, all cDNA underwent a first 18-cycle PCR with the universal primers M1SS and BC2_uni_R. On the study's bioinformatics: For normalization, 1 million high-quality reads, each with a distinct molecular identifier, were randomly selected from each sample. Reads with shared molecular identifiers were discarded instead of being binned into consensus sequences. MiTCR, with a Q25 quality threshold and the strictest error-elimination algorithm, was used for CDR3 identification, clonotype clustering and error correction. A nonparametric unseen species model with Euler transformation was used to estimate a lower bound on total TCR beta diversity. Using fastp at Q25 and MiXCR, TCRdb reprocessed the public reads and kept productive beta chains. Rows matching on CDR3 protein sequence are summarized as one entry with the most common DNA and genes. The V and J calls follow TCRdb's processing rather than the paper's. The sample data list about 830,000 distinct CDR3 sequences, and 55% to 75% of these were observed just once. 20% to 25% of the sample lies in the top ten.

The germline V gene supplies CDR1 SGHTA and CDR2 FQGNSA. The CDR3 goes from the cysteine to the phenylalanine over 12 residues. Left in the record is the CDR3 DNA by itself, 36 bases read in frame from the first base. V loses 5 bases at its end and J loses 8 bases; junction bases beyond the gene matches: 3. The chain was built from TRBV7-2 and TRBJ2-1; TRBD1 agrees with 7 junctional bases. The clonotype originates from a man younger than 40 in good health. The specimen was blood. This receptor carries the CDR3 CASSATGYEQFF. The DNA sequence is TGTGCCAGCAGCGCGACAGGGTATGAGCAGTTCTTC.